The present TCR beta chain was sequenced within a study of blood T cell repertoires in COVID-19. Donors in Cohort 3 who had recovered were those with two negative PCRs, healthcare professional clearance, or resolution of their symptoms. The germline V and J ends were trimmed by 2 bases and 2 bases, with 10 bases remaining between them. There are 16 residues in the CDR3. Looked up from germline, CDR1 is MNHNS and CDR2 is SASEGT. Sequenced by immunoSEQ multiplex PCR; TCRdb stores in-frame clones only, minus some. This repertoire shows about 350,000 clones, roughly 87% found once; its top ten account for more than 0.9%.

Material for sequencing was PBMCs or T cells enriched from blood (not recorded which). The rearrangement joins TRBV6-1 to TRBJ2-6; possible D gene TRBD1, 6 bases. This receptor was identified in a woman in her 30s who had recovered from COVID-19. The CDR3 sequence is CASSEYRVAGANVLTF. The CDR3 DNA sequence: TGTGCCAGCAGTGAATACAGGGTAGCTGGGGCCAACGTCCTGACTTTC.